This note documents a single T cell receptor beta chain sequence. The data originate from a study of blood T cell repertoires in COVID-19. Produced via immunoSEQ multiplex PCR; TCRdb's table is partial and in-frame only. The sample includes 30,000 to 45,000 clones, around 85% seen only once; the top ten take roughly a fifth. Trimming cost V 3 bases and J 7 bases, with 9 bases left between them. Germline V CDR1 and CDR2: DFQATT, SNEGSKA (reference sequence). The CDR3 covers 11 residues. The TCR originated in a man between 65 and 85 years old with acute or convalescent COVID-19. The rearrangement uses TRBV20-1 and TRBJ1-2; a weak D match, TRBD1 (5 bases). The sequencing sample was made of peripheral blood. The CDR3 spells CSASQGVGYTF. For the CDR3, the DNA is TGCAGTGCTAGTCAGGGCGTTGGCTACACCTTC.